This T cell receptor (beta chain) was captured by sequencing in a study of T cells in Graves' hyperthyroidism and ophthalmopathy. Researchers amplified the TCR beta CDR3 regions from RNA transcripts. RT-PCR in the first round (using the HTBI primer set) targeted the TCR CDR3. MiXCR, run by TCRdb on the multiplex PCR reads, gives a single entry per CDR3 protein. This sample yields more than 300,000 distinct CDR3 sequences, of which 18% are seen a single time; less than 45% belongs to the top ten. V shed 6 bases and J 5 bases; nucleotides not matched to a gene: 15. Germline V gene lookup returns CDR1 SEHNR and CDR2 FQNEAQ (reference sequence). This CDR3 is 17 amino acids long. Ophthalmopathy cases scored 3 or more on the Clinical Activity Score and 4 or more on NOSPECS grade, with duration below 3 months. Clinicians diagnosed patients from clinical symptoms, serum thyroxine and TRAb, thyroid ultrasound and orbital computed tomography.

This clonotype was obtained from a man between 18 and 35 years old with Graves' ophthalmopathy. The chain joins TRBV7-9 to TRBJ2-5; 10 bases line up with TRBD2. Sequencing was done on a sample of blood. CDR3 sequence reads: CASSRDSSGGGWETQYF. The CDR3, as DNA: TGTGCCAGCAGTCGGGACTCTAGCGGGGGCGGTTGGGAGACCCAGTACTTC. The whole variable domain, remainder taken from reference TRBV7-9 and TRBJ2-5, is DTGVSQNPRHKITKRGQNVTFRCDPISEHNRLYWYRQTLGQGPEFLTYFQNEAQLEKSRLLSDRFSAERPKGSFSTLEIQRTEQGDSAMYLCASSRDSSGGGWETQYFGPGTRLLVL.